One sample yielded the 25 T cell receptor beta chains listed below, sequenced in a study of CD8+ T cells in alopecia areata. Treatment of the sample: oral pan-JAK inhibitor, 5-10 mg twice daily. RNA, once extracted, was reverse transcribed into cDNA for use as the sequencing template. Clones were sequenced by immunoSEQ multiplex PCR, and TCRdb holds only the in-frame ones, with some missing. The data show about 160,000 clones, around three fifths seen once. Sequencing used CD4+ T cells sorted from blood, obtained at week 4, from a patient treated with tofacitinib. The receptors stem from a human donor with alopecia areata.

For the CDR3, the DNA is TGTGCCACCAGCACCCAGACTAGCGGGGGTCGCGAGCAGTACTTC. It specifies CATSTQTSGGREQYF. The V gene is TRBV15, the J gene TRBJ2-7; 12 positions agree with TRBD2. This CDR3 has 15 amino acids. After removal of 4 bases from V and 6 bases from J, the junction contained 7 bases not matched to a gene. CDR1 LNHNV and CDR2 YYDKDF come from the germline V gene (reference sequence). The whole variable domain, remainder taken from reference TRBV15 and TRBJ2-7, is DAMVIQNPRYQVTQFGKPVTLSCSQTLNHNVMYWYQQKSSQAPKLLFHYYDKDFNNEADTPDNFQSRRPNTSFCFLDIRSPGLGDTAMYLCATSTQTSGGREQYFGPGTRLTVT.

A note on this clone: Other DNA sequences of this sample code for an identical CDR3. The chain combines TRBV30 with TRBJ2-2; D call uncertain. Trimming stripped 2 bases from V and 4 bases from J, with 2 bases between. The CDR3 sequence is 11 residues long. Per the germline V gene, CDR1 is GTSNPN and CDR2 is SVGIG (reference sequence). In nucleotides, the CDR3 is TGTGCCTGGAGTTCCACCGGGGAGCTGTTTTTT. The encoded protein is CAWSSTGELFF.

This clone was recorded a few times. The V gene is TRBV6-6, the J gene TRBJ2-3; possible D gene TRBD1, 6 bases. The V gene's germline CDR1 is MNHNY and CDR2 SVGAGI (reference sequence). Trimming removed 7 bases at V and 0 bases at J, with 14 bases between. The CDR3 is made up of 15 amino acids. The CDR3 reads CASTHSRGSTDTQYF. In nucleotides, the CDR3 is TGTGCCAGCACCCACTCGAGGGGGAGCACAGATACGCAGTATTTT.

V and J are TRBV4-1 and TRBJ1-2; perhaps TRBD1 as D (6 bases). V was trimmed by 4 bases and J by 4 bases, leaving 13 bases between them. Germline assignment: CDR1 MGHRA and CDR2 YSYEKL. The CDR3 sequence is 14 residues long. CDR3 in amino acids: CASSPEQGRYGYTF. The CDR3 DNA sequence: TGCGCCAGCAGCCCAGAACAGGGACGCTATGGCTACACCTTC.

The CDR3 loop is CSVGAQVGQPQHF. CDR3 bases: TGCAGCGTTGGTGCCCAGGTGGGACAGCCCCAGCATTTT. The chain joins TRBV29-1 to TRBJ1-5; D is unclear. The CDR3 spans 13 residues. Germline V gene sequence: CDR1 SQVTM, CDR2 ANQGSEA. V was pared by 4 bases and J by 7 bases, with 14 bases between.

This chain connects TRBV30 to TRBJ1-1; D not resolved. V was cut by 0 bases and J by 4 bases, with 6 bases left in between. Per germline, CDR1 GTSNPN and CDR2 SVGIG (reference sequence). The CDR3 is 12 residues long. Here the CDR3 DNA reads TGTGCCTGGAGTGTAGTGAGCACTGAAGCTTTCTTT. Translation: CAWSVVSTEAFF.

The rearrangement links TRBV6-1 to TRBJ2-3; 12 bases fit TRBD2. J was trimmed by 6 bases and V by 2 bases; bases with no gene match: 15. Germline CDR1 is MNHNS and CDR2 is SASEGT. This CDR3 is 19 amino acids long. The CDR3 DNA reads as TGTGCCAGCAGTGAACGGAAGCTTCTAGCGGGGGGGCTGTTGGATACGCAGTATTTT. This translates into CASSERKLLAGGLLDTQYF.

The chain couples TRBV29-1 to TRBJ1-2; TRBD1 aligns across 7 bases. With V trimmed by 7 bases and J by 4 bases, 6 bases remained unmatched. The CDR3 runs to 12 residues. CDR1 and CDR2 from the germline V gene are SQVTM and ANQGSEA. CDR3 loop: CSAGQASYGYTF. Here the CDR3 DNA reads TGCAGCGCCGGACAGGCGTCCTATGGCTACACCTTC.

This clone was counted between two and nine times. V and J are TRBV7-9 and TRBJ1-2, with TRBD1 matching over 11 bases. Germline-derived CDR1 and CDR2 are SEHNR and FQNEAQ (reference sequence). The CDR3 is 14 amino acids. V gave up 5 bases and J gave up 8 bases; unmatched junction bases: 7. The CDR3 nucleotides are TGTGCCAGCAGCCGGACAGGGGGCGCATCGGGCTACACCTTC. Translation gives CASSRTGGASGYTF.

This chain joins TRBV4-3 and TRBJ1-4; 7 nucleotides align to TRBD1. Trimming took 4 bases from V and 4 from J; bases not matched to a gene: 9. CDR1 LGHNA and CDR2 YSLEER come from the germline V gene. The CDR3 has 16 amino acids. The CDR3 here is CASSPLGTGDNEKLFF. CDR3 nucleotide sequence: TGCGCCAGCAGCCCCCTGGGAACAGGGGATAATGAAAAACTGTTTTTT.

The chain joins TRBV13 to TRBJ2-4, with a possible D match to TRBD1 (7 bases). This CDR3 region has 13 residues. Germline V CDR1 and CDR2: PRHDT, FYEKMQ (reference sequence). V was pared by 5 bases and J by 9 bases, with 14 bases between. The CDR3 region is CASSPSGGGIQYF. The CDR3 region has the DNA TGTGCCAGCAGCCCATCAGGGGGAGGCATTCAGTACTTC. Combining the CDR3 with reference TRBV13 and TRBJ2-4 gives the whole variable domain AAGVIQSPRHLIKEKRETATLKCYPIPRHDTVYWYQQGPGQDPQFLISFYEKMQSDKGSIPDRFSAQQFSDYHSELNMSSLELGDSALYFCASSPSGGGIQYFGAGTRLSVL.

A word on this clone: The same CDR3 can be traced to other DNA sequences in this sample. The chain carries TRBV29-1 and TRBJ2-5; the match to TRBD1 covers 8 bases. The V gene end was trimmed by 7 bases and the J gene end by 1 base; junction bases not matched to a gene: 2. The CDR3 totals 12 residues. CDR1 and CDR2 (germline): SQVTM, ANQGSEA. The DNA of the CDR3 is TGCAGCGCTGGACAGGGCCAAGAGACCCAGTACTTC. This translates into CSAGQGQETQYF.

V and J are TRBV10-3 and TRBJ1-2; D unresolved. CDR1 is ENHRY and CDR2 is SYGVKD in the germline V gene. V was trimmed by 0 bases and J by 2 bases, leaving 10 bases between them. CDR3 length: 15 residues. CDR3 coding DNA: TGTGCCATCAGTGAGTCCTATGAACGGAACTATGGCTACACCTTC. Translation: CAISESYERNYGYTF.

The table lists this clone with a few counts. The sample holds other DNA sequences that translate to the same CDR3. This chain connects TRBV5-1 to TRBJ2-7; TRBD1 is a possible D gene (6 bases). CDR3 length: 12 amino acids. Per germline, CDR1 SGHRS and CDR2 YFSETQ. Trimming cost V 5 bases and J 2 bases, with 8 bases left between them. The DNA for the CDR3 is TGCGCCAGCAGTCCAGGGGCCTACGAGCAGTACTTC. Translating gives CASSPGAYEQYF.

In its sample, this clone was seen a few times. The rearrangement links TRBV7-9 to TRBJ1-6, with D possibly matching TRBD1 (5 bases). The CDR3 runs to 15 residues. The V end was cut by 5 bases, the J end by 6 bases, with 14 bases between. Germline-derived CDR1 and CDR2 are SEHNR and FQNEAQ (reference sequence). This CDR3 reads CASSGAGTSNSPLHF. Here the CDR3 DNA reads TGTGCCAGCAGCGGGGCAGGGACGAGTAATTCACCCCTCCACTTT.

This CDR3 is CASSLGGAYNEQFF. CDR3 nucleotide sequence: TGTGCCAGCAGCCTCGGGGGGGCCTACAATGAGCAGTTCTTC. V is TRBV11-1 and J is TRBJ2-1; TRBD2 matches at 8 bases. The CDR3 covers 14 residues. CDR1 is SGHAT and CDR2 is FQDESV in the germline V gene (reference sequence). Trimming cost V 5 bases and J 2 bases; bases outside gene matches: 2.

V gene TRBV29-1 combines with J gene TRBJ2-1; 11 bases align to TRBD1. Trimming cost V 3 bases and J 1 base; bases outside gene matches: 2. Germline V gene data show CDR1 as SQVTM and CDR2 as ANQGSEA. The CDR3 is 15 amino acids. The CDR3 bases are TGCAGCGTTGACGGGACAGGGGGGTCCTACAATGAGCAGTTCTTC. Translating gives CSVDGTGGSYNEQFF.

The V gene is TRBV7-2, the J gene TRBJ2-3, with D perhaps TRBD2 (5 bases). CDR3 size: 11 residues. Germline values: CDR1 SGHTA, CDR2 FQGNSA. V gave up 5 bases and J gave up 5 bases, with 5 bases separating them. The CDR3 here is CASSRGDTQYF. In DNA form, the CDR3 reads TGTGCCAGCAGCCGGGGAGATACGCAGTATTTT.

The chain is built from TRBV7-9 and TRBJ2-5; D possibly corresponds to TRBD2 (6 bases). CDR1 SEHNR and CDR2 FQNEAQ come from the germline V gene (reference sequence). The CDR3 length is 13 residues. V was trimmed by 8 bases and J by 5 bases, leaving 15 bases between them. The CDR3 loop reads CASLRWGEETQYF. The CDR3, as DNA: TGTGCCAGCCTTCGATGGGGGGAGGAGACCCAGTACTTC.

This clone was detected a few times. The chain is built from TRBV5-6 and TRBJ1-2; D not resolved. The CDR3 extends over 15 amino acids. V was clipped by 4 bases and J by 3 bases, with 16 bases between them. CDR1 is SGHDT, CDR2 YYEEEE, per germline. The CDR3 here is CASSPRVRADYGYTF. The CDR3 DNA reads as TGTGCCAGCAGCCCCCGCGTGCGGGCTGACTATGGCTACACCTTC.

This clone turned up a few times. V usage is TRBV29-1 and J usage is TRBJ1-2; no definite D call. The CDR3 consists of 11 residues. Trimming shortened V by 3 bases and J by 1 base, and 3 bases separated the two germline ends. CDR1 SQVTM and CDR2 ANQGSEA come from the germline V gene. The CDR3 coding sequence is TGCAGCGTTGACAGTAACTATGGCTACACCTTC. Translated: CSVDSNYGYTF.

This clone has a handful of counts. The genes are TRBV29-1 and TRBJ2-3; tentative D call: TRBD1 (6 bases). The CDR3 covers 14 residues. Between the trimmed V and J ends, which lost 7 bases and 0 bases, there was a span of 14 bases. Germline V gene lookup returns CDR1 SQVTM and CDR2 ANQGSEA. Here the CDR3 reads CSATQGSSTDTQYF. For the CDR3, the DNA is TGCAGCGCCACACAGGGTTCTAGCACAGATACGCAGTATTTT.

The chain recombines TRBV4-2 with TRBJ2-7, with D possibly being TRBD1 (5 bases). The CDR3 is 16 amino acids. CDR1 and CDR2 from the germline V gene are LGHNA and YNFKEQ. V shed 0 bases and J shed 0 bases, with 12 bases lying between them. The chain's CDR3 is CASSQDGAISSYEQYF. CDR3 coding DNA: TGTGCCAGCAGCCAAGATGGGGCCATAAGCTCCTACGAGCAGTACTTC.

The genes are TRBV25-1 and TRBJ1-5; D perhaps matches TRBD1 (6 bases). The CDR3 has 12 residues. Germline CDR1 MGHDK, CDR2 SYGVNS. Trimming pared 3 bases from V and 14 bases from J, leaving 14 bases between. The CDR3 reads CASSETGLPKHF. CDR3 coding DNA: TGTGCCAGCAGTGAGACAGGTCTTCCCAAGCATTTT. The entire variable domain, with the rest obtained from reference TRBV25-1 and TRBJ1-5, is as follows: EADIYQTPRYLVIGTGKKITLECSQTMGHDKMYWYQQDPGMELHLIHYSYGVNSTEKGDLSSESTVSRIRTEHFPLTLESARPSHTSQYLCASSETGLPKHFGDGTRLSIL.

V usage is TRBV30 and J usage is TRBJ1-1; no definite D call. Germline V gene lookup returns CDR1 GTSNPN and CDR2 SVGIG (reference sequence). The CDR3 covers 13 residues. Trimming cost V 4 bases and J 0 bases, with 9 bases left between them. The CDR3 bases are TGTGCCTGGATGAGGCAAATGAACACTGAAGCTTTCTTT. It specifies CAWMRQMNTEAFF.